The entry below gives a single T cell receptor beta chain sequence along with its context. Its target is not known. This entry is derived from a study of a mutant IDH1 vaccine in newly diagnosed glioma. Sequencing used immunoSEQ multiplex PCR; TCRdb keeps in-frame clones, though not all of them. The sample yields 60,000 or so clones, about 81% seen once. Trimming removed 4 bases from V and 3 bases from J, with 19 bases in between. The CDR3 loop spans 16 amino acids. Germline V gene lookup returns CDR1 MNHNS and CDR2 SASEGT. Time point described: week 23, last vaccination. The vaccine gave 300 ug of a 20-mer mutant IDH1 peptide subcutaneously per dose.

The chain is built from TRBV6-1 and TRBJ2-7; D may be TRBD2 (6 bases). Source: PBMCs, taken from a glioma patient whose treatment included an IDH1 peptide vaccine. The sequence was collected from a woman between 40 and 50 years old with glioma. Some clones in this sample may be carry-over from other donors' samples. CDR3 nucleotides: TGTGCCAGCAGTGCCCTACAAGGCGGGGATCGCTACGAGCAGTACTTC. Protein: CASSALQGGDRYEQYF.